This T cell receptor (beta chain) was recovered during a study of CD8+ T cells in alopecia areata. The study's findings and limits: Scalp samples also yield sequences from resident alphabeta T cells of normal skin.

Notes on this clone: Its antigen is not known.

Treatment described: oral pan-JAK inhibitor, 5-10 mg twice daily. The CDR3 spans 13 residues. V shed 7 bases, J shed 7 bases, and the junction held 12 bases outside the gene matches. Germline V gene sequence: CDR1 SQVTM, CDR2 ANQGSEA. Extracted from the samples, RNA was reverse transcribed into cDNA to serve as the sequencing template. This table comes from immunoSEQ multiplex PCR, and its TCRdb copy is limited to in-frame clones, with some not included. This table holds about 90,000 clones, roughly two fifths found once. This receptor was taken from a human donor with alopecia areata. This chain uses TRBV29-1 with TRBJ1-2, with TRBD1 identical over 7 bases. The sequencing here drew on CD8+ T cells sorted from blood, taken at week 24, from a patient treated with tofacitinib. The CDR3 region is CSAPRDSAGGYTF. The CDR3 DNA follows: TGCAGCGCACCCCGGGACAGTGCCGGTGGCTACACCTTC.